These 4 T cell receptor beta chains originate from one sample sequenced in a study of blood T cell repertoires in COVID-19. The method was immunoSEQ multiplex PCR; TCRdb's version includes in-frame clones alone and lacks a portion of them. The data show a few hundred thousand clones, roughly nine tenths seen once. Sequenced input: PBMCs or T cells enriched from blood (not recorded which). The origin of the receptors is a man aged 18 to 35 who had recovered from COVID-19.

The chain joins TRBV7-6 to TRBJ2-1, with 9 bases matching TRBD2. Germline-derived CDR1 and CDR2 are SGHVS and FNYEAQ. V shed 3 bases and J 1 base; nucleotides not matched to a gene: 19. The CDR3 covers 21 residues. In DNA form, the CDR3 reads TGTGCCAGCAGCTTTTTCGACCCACCCTTTCGCGGGGGGGAATCCTACAATGAGCAGTTCTTC. This sequence encodes CASSFFDPPFRGGESYNEQFF.

J is TRBJ1-1 and V is TRBV4-1, with 7 bases that match TRBD1. The V and J ends lost 0 bases and 4 bases, in that order; junction bases with no gene match: 20. Per germline, CDR1 MGHRA and CDR2 YSYEKL. This CDR3 spans 20 amino acids. The CDR3 loop reads CASSQDPTTGVIRGGTEAFF. The CDR3, as DNA: TGCGCCAGCAGCCAAGATCCGACCACAGGGGTAATCCGGGGAGGCACTGAAGCTTTCTTT.

V gene TRBV28 combines with J gene TRBJ2-1, with TRBD2 identical over 7 bases. Per the germline V gene, CDR1 is MDHEN and CDR2 is SYDVKM. The V and J ends lost 2 bases and 5 bases, in that order; junction bases with no gene match: 3. This CDR3 has 14 residues. The CDR3 region is CASSLTGRHNEQFF. The CDR3 bases are TGTGCCAGCAGTTTAACCGGGAGGCACAATGAGCAGTTCTTC.

V usage is TRBV7-9 and J usage is TRBJ1-3, with D unresolved. From germline, CDR1 is SEHNR and CDR2 FQNEAQ (reference sequence). V lost 4 bases, J lost 3 bases, and 13 bases lay in between. This CDR3 has 15 amino acids. CDR3 region: CASSSHLSGGNTIYF. CDR3 sequence (DNA): TGTGCCAGCAGCTCCCATCTGAGTGGTGGAAACACCATATATTTT. Together with reference TRBV7-9 and TRBJ1-3, the CDR3 gives the full variable domain: DTGVSQNPRHKITKRGQNVTFRCDPISEHNRLYWYRQTLGQGPEFLTYFQNEAQLEKSRLLSDRFSAERPKGSFSTLEIQRTEQGDSAMYLCASSSHLSGGNTIYFGEGSWLTVV.